These 7 T cell receptor beta chains were sequenced from one sample in a study of blood T cell repertoires in COVID-19 (dated by TCRdb to the early 2020s). The library came from the immunoSEQ multiplex PCR assay. TCRdb retrieved this table from immuneACCESS and kept in-frame rearrangements only. Not all clones are present; in checked studies, unresolved V genes account for under half, and no reason is known for the remainder. The sample data list just over 300,000 clones, and approximately 90% of these were observed just once. 8% to 9% of the sample is taken by the ten largest. Specimen: PBMCs or T cells enriched from blood (not recorded which). All receptors derive from a woman between 18 and 29 years old who had recovered from COVID-19.

The V call is TRBV27, the J call TRBJ1-1; 8 nucleotides align to TRBD1. The CDR3 is 14 residues long. Trimming took 8 bases from V and 0 from J; bases not matched to a gene: 5. CDR1 MNHEY and CDR2 SMNVEV come from the germline V gene (reference sequence). CDR3 protein: CASGKDRVNTEAFF. The CDR3 DNA follows: TGTGCCAGCGGGAAGGACAGGGTGAACACTGAAGCTTTCTTT.

The chain carries TRBV11-2 and TRBJ1-2; TRBD1 might be the D (6 bases). The CDR3 length is 18 residues. Deletions cut 1 base from V and 0 bases from J, with 18 bases between. CDR1 and CDR2 from the germline V gene are SGHAT and FQNNGV. The CDR3 here is CASSLGPTGQLTNYGYTF. The CDR3 DNA sequence: TGTGCCAGCAGCTTAGGACCCACCGGACAGCTAACTAACTATGGCTACACCTTC.

The rearrangement joins TRBV29-1 to TRBJ1-2; D perhaps matches TRBD1 (5 bases). The CDR3 runs to 14 residues. Germline-derived CDR1 and CDR2 are SQVTM and ANQGSEA. V lost 1 base, J lost 1 base, and 10 bases lay in between. CDR3 sequence reads: CSVEGTTLNYGYTF. DNA for the CDR3: TGCAGCGTTGAAGGGACAACTCTTAACTATGGCTACACCTTC.

This chain links TRBV27 with TRBJ2-7; D perhaps matches TRBD1 (7 bases). The CDR3 spans 14 residues. Germline values: CDR1 MNHEY, CDR2 SMNVEV (reference sequence). Trimming took 3 bases from V and 6 from J, leaving 15 bases between them. CDR3 region: CASSFLPRGAEQYF. CDR3 in DNA: TGTGCCAGCAGTTTTTTGCCCAGGGGGGCCGAGCAGTACTTC.

There are many counts of this clone. The chain has TRBV5-6 and TRBJ1-1, with 7 bases identical to TRBD1. This CDR3 spans 14 amino acids. J was trimmed by 3 bases and V by 3 bases; bases with no gene match: 5. Looked up from germline, CDR1 is SGHDT and CDR2 is YYEEEE. Here the CDR3 DNA reads TGTGCCAGCAGCTCGACAGGGCGCGACACTGAAGCTTTCTTT. Its translation: CASSSTGRDTEAFF.

The chain combines TRBV28 with TRBJ1-2; tentatively, D is TRBD1 (5 bases). Germline V gene sequence: CDR1 MDHEN, CDR2 SYDVKM. The CDR3 length is 14 residues. Between the trimmed V and J ends, which lost 6 bases and 0 bases, there was a span of 11 bases. CDR3 region: CASRGGTANYGYTF. The DNA of the CDR3 is TGTGCCAGCAGGGGCGGGACGGCTAACTATGGCTACACCTTC.

The rearrangement uses TRBV19 and TRBJ1-1; no definite D call. The CDR3 contains 13 residues. The V and J ends lost 1 base and 3 bases respectively, with 6 bases between them. The germline CDR1 and CDR2 sequences are LNHDA and SQIVND (reference sequence). CDR3 sequence reads: CASSIGGDTEAFF. The CDR3, as DNA: TGTGCCAGTAGTATAGGAGGCGACACTGAAGCTTTCTTT.